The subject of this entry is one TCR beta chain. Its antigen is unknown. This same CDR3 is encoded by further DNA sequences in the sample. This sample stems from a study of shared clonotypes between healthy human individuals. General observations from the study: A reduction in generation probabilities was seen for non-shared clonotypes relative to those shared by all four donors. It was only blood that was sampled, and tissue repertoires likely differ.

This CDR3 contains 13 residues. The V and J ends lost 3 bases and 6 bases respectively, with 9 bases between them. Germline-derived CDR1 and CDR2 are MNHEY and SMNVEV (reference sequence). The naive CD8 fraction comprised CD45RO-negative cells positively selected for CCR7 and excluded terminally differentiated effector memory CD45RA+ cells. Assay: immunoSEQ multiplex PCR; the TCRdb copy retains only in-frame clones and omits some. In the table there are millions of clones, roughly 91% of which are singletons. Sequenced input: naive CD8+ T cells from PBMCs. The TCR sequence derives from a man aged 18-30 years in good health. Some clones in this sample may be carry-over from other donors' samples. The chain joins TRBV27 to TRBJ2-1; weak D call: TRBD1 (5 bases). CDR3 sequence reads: CASSLGQINEQFF. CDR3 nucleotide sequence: TGTGCCAGCAGTTTGGGGCAGATCAATGAGCAGTTCTTC.